This T cell receptor (beta chain) emerged from a study of CD8+CD57+ T cells in acquired aplastic anemia (dated by TCRdb to the late 2010s). With respect to the entire study: On average, sorted CD4+ and CD8+ cells yielded roughly 3.4 ug of extracted DNA, with a range of about 0.19 to 30 ug. A CD8+CD57+ expansion meant a frequency higher than the mean frequency seen in healthy subjects.

The germline V gene supplies CDR1 SGHVS and CDR2 FQNEAQ. The CDR3 length equals 13 residues, ends included. Genomic DNA served as template for TCR beta VDJ combination and CDR3 sequence profiling. An Illumina HiSeq 2000 was used for TCR repertoire sequencing. As for the authors' bioinformatics: TRBV/TRBJ rearrangement plots, CDR3 size and DJ length profiles, and Simpson's diversity index were used to assess repertoires. The most abundant DNA sequence in the deep sequencing data was defined as the immunodominant clone. CDR3 amino acid sequences were checked for sharing across subjects and were also compared against the VDJdb database and published repertoires. TCRdb cleaned the public reads at Q25 with fastp, built clones with MiXCR and kept in-frame beta chains. Every distinct CDR3 protein forms one entry, paired with its most common genes and DNA. For this entry, the V and J calls and clone size follow TCRdb and not the study's own pipeline. The sample table lists about 270,000 distinct CDR3 sequences, 82% of them with a count of one. Together, the top ten hold about 41% of the sample.

Concerning this clonotype: The antigen it binds to is not known. The CDR3 ends on some other residue instead of the conserved phenylalanine or tryptophan, so this is likely a read error. The DNA is left out, because the CDR3 cannot be placed on it with certainty; the CDR3 is given as TCRdb lists it.

Points the paper makes about the study in general: Between patients and healthy controls, no significant difference in CD8+ Simpson's diversity was found (P=0.060). Some 30 CD8+ CDR3 sequences were found to be shared between patients and controls, but these sequences appeared to be highly expressed in patients and within the immunodominant clones of the patients.

Flow cytometry had shown CD8+CD57+ cell expansion in the patients selected for sequencing. Severe acquired aplastic anemia was diagnosed in all patients according to International Study of Aplastic Anemia and Agranulocytosis and Camitta criteria. At the time blood was sampled, none of the patients had received any therapy. TCR repertoires of sorted CD4+ and CD8+ blood T cells from severe aplastic anemia patients and healthy subjects were deep-sequenced in the study. Patients were enrolled under clinicaltrials.gov protocols 00001620, 01623167, 00001397, 00071045, 00081523 and 00961064 in the USA. Ficoll-Paque density gradient centrifugation was used to isolate peripheral blood mononuclear cells. Before DNA was extracted, CD4+ and CD8+ T cells were sorted using either FACS or magnetic beads.

The sequencing input was sorted CD4+, CD8+, or CD8+CD57+ T cells (not recorded which) from PBMCs. The sequence is built from TRBV7-8 and TRBJ2-3; the tabulated D call, TRBD1, remains unverified against the DNA. The receptor's source is a human donor with aplastic anemia. The CDR3 in this case is CASGDGGTADPYY.